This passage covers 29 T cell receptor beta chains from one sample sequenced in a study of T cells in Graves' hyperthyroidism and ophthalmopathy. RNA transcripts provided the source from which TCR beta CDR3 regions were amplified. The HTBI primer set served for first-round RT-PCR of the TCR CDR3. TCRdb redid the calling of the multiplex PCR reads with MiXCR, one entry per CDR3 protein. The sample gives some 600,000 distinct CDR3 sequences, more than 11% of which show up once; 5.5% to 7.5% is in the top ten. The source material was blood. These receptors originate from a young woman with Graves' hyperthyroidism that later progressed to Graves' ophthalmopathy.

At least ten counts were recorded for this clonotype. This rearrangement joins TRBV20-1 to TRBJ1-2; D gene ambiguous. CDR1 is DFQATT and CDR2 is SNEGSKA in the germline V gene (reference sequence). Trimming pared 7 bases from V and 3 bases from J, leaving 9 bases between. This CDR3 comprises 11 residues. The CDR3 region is CSVPGDYGYTF. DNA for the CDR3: TGCAGTGTCCCAGGCGACTATGGCTACACCTTC.

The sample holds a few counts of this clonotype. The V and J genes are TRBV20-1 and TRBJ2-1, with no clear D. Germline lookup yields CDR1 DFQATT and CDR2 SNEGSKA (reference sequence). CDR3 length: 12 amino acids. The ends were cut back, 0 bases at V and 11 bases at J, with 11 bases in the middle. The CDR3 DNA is TGCAGTGCTAGAGATCAGAGCGCCAAGCAGTTCTTC. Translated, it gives CSARDQSAKQFF.

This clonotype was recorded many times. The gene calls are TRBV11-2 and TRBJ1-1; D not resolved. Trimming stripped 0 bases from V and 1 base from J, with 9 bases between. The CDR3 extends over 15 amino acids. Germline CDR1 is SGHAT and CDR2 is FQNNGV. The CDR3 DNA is TGTGCCAGCAGCTTAGATGCTGTTACGAACACTGAAGCTTTCTTT. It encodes CASSLDAVTNTEAFF.

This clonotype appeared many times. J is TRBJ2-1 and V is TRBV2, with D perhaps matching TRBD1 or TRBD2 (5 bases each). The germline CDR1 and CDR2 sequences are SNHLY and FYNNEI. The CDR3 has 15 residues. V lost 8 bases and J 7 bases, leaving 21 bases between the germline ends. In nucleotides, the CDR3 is TGTGCCAGCCGCGCCGAGGGACGCCAGTGGAATGAGCAGTTCTTC. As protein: CASRAEGRQWNEQFF. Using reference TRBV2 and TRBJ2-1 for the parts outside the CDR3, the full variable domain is EPEVTQTPSHQVTQMGQEVILRCVPISNHLYFYWYRQILGQKVEFLVSFYNNEISEKSEIFDDQFSVERPDGSNFTLKIRSTKLEDSAMYFCASRAEGRQWNEQFFGPGTRLTVL.

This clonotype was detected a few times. The CDR3 region has the DNA TGTGCCAGCAGCTCCTCAGGGGACACCGGGGAGCTGTTTTTT. As protein: CASSSSGDTGELFF. V usage is TRBV7-2 and J usage is TRBJ2-2; possibly TRBD1 for D (6 bases). Germline V CDR1 and CDR2: SGHTA, FQGNSA. Trimming removed 4 bases at V and 3 bases at J, with 9 bases between. CDR3 length equals 14 residues.

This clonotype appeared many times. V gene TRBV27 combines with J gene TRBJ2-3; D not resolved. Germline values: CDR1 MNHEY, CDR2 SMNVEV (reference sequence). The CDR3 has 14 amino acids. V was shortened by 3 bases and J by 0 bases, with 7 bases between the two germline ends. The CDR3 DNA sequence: TGTGCCAGCAGTTTGGTTGCTAGCACAGATACGCAGTATTTT. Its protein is CASSLVASTDTQYF.

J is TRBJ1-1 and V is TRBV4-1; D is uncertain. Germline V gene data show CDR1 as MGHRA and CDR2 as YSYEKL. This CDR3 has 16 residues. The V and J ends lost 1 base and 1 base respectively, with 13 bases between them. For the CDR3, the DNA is TGCGCCAGCAGCCAAGTGAGTGGTGGCCAGAACACTGAAGCTTTCTTT. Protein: CASSQVSGGQNTEAFF.

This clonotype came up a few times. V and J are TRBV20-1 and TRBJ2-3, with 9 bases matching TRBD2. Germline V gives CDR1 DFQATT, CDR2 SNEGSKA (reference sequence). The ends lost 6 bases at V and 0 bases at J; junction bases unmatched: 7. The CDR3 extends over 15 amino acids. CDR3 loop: CSALAGALSTDTQYF. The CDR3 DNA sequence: TGCAGTGCCTTAGCGGGAGCCCTAAGCACAGATACGCAGTATTTT.

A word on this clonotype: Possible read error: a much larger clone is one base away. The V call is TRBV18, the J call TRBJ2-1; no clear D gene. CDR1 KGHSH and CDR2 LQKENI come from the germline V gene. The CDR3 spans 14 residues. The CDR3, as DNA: TGTGCCAGCTCACCAAGCGACACCTACAATGGGCAGTTCTTC. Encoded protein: CASSPSDTYNGQFF.

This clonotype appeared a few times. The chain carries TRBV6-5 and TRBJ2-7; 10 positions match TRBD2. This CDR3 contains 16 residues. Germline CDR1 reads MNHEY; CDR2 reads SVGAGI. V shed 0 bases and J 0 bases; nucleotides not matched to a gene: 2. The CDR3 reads CASSYSGTSASYEQYF. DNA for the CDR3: TGTGCCAGCAGTTACTCCGGGACTAGCGCCTCCTACGAGCAGTACTTC.

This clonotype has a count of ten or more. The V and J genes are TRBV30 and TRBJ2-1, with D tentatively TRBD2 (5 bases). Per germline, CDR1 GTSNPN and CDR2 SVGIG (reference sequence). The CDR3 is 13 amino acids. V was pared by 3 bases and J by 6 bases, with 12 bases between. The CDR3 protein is CAWSPTRSNEQFF. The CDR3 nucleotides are TGTGCCTGGAGCCCTACTAGGTCCAATGAGCAGTTCTTC.

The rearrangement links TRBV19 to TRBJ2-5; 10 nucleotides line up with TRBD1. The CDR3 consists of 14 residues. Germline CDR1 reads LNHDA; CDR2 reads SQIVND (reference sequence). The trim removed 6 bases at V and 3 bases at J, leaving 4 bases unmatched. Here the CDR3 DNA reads TGTGCCAGTAGCGTCGGGACAGGGGAAGAGACCCAGTACTTC. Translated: CASSVGTGEETQYF. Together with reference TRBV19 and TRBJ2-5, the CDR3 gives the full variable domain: DGGITQSPKYLFRKEGQNVTLSCEQNLNHDAMYWYRQDPGQGLRLIYYSQIVNDFQKGDIAEGYSVSREKKESFPLTVTSAQKNPTAFYLCASSVGTGEETQYFGPGTRLLVL.

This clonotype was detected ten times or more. The CDR3 here is CASSLQANTEAFF. The CDR3 nucleotides are TGTGCCAGCAGTTTACAGGCTAACACTGAAGCTTTCTTT. The V gene is TRBV27, the J gene TRBJ1-1; D call uncertain. The CDR3 has 13 amino acids. CDR1 and CDR2 from the germline V gene are MNHEY and SMNVEV (reference sequence). Trimming pared 2 bases from V and 2 bases from J, leaving 6 bases between.

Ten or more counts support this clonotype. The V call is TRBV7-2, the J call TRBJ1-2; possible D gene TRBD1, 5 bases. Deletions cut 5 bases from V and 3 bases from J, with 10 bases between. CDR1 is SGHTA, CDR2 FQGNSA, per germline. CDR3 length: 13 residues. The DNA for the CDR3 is TGTGCCAGCAGCCTAGGGGTTGACTATGGCTACACCTTC. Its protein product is CASSLGVDYGYTF.

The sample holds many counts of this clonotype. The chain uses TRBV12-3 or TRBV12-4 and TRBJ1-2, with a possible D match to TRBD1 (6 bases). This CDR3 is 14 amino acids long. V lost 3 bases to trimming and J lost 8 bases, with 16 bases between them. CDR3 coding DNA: TGTGCCAGCAGTTTTGGGCAAAGGACAGCAGGCTACACCTTC. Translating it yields CASSFGQRTAGYTF.

DNA of the CDR3: TGTGCCAGTAGTATTCTCACAGGAGCCTCCTACGAGCAGTACTTC. Translating it yields CASSILTGASYEQYF. The chain recombines TRBV19 with TRBJ2-7, with D maybe TRBD1 (5 bases). The CDR3 has 15 residues. Trimming removed 3 bases from V and 0 bases from J, with 12 bases in between. Germline V gene sequence: CDR1 LNHDA, CDR2 SQIVND (reference sequence).

The CDR3 DNA sequence: TGTGCCTGGAGCATAGCGATCACAGATACGCAGTATTTT. This gives the protein CAWSIAITDTQYF. This sequence joins TRBV30 and TRBJ2-3; possibly TRBD2 for D (5 bases). Germline V gives CDR1 GTSNPN, CDR2 SVGIG (reference sequence). This CDR3 is built from 13 residues. V shed 3 bases and J shed 2 bases, with 9 bases lying between them.

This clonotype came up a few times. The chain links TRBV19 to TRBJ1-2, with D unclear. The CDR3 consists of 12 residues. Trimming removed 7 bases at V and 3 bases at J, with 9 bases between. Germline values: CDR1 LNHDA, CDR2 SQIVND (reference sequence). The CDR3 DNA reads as TGTGCCAGTAACCCTCTGGACTATGGCTACACCTTC. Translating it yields CASNPLDYGYTF.

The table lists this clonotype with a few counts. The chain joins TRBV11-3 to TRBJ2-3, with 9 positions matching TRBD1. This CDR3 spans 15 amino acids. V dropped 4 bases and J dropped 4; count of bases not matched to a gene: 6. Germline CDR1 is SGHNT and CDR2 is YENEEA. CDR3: CASSSTGQGSDTQYF. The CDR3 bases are TGTGCCAGCAGCTCGACGGGACAGGGATCAGATACGCAGTATTTT.

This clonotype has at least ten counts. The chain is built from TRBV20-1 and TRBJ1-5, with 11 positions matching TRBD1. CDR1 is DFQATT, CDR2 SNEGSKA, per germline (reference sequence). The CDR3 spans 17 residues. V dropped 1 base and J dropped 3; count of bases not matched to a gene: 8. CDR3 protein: CSARAFPGQGDNQPQHF. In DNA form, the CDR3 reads TGCAGTGCTAGAGCATTTCCGGGACAGGGGGACAATCAGCCCCAGCATTTT.

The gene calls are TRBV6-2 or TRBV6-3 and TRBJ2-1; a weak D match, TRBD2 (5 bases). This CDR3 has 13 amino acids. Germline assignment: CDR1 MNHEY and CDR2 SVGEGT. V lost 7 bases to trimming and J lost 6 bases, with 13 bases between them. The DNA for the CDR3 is TGTGCCAGCACCCCAGCAGCGGTCAATGAGCAGTTCTTC. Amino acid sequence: CASTPAAVNEQFF.

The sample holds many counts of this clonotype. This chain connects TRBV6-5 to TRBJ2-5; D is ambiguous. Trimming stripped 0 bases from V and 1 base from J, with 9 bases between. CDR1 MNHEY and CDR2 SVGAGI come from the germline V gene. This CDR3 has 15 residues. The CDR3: CASSYSTVFQETQYF. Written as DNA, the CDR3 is TGTGCCAGCAGTTACTCAACTGTATTCCAAGAGACCCAGTACTTC.

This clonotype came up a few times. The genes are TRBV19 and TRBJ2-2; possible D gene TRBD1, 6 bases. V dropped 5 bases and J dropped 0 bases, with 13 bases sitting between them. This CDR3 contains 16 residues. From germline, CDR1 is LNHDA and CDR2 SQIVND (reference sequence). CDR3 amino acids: CASSPAGTPNTGELFF. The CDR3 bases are TGTGCCAGTAGTCCTGCCGGGACACCGAACACCGGGGAGCTGTTTTTT.

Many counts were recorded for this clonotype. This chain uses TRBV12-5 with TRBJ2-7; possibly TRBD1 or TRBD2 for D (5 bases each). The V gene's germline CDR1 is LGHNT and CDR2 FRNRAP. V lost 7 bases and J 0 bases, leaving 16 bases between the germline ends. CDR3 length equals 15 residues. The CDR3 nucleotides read TGTGCTAGTGCCCTAGGGGACCTTAGCTCCTACGAGCAGTACTTC. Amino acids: CASALGDLSSYEQYF.

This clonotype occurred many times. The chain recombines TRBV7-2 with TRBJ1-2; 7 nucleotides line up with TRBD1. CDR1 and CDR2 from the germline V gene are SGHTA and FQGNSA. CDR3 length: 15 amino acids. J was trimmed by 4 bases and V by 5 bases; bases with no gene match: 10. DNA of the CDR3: TGTGCCAGCAGCGAGGGGACAGACCTGCCCTATGGCTACACCTTC. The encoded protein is CASSEGTDLPYGYTF.

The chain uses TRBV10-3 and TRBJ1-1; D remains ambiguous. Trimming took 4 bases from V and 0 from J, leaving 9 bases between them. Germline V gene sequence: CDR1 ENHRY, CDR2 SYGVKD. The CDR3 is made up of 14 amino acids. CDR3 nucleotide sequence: TGTGCCATCAGTGCTCATAGTCTGAACACTGAAGCTTTCTTT. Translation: CAISAHSLNTEAFF.

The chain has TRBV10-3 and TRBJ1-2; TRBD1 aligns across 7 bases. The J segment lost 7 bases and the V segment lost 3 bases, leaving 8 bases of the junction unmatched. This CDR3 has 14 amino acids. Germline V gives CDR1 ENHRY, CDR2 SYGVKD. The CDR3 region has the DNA TGTGCCATCAGTGAAGGGGGCGCTACCTCTGGCTACACCTTC. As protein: CAISEGGATSGYTF.

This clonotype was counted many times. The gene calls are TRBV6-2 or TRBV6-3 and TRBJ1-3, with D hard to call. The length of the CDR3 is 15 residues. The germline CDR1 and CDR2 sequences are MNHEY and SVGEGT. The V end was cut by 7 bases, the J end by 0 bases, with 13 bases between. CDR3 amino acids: CASTSPRSSGNTIYF. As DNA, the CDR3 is TGTGCCAGCACTTCCCCCCGAAGCTCTGGAAACACCATATATTTT.

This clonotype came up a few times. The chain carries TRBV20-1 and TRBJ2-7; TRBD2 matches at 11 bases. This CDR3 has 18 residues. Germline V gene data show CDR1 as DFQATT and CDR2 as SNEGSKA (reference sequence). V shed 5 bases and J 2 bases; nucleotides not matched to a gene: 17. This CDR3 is CSAAGVGTSGSGAYEQYF. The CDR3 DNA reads TGCAGTGCTGCCGGAGTCGGGACTAGCGGTTCCGGGGCCTACGAGCAGTACTTC.